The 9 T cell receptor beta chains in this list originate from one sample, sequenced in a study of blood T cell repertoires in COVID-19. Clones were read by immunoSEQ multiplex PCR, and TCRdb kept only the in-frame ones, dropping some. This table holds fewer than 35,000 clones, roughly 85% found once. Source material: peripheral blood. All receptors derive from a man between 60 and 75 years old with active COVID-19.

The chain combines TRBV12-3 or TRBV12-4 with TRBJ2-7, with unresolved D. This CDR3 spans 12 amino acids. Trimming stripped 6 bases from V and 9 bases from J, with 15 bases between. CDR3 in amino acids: CASSPGPTAQYF. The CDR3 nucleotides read TGTGCCAGCAGCCCCGGCCCGACTGCGCAGTACTTC.

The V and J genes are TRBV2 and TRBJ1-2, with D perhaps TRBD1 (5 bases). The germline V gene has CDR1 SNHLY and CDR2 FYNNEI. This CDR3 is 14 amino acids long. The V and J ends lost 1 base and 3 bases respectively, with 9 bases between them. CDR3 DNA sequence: TGTGCCAGCAGTGAAGAAAGGGGATACTATGGCTACACCTTC. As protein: CASSEERGYYGYTF. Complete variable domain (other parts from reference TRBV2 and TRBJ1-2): EPEVTQTPSHQVTQMGQEVILRCVPISNHLYFYWYRQILGQKVEFLVSFYNNEISEKSEIFDDQFSVERPDGSNFTLKIRSTKLEDSAMYFCASSEERGYYGYTFGSGTRLTVV.

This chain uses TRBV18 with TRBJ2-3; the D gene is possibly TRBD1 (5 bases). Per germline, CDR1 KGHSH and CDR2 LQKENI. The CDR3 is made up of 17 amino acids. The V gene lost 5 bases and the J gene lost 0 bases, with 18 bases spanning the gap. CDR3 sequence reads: CASSSNPQGYSTDTQYF. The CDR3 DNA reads TGTGCCAGCTCATCGAACCCCCAGGGCTATAGCACAGATACGCAGTATTTT. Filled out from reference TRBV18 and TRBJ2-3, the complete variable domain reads NAGVMQNPRHLVRRRGQEARLRCSPMKGHSHVYWYRQLPEEGLKFMVYLQKENIIDESGMPKERFSAEFPKEGPSILRIQQVVRGDSAAYFCASSSNPQGYSTDTQYFGPGTRLTVL.

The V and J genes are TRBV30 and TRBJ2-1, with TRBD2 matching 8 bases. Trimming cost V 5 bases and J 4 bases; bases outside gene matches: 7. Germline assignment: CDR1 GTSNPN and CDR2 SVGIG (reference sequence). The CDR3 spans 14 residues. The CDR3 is CAWRLTSEYNEQFF. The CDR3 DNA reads TGTGCCTGGCGGCTGACTAGCGAATACAATGAGCAGTTCTTC.

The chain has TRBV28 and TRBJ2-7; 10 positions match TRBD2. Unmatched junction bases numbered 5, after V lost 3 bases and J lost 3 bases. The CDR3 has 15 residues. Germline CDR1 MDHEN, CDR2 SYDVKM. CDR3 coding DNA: TGTGCCAGCAGTTTTAGCACTAGCGGGAACTACGAGCAGTACTTC. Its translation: CASSFSTSGNYEQYF.

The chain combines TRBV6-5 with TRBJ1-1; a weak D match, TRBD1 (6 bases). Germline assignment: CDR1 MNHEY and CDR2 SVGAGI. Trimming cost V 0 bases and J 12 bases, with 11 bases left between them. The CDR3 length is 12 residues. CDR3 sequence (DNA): TGTGCCAGCAGTTACTCGGGGGCTGCGACTTTCTTT. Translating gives CASSYSGAATFF.

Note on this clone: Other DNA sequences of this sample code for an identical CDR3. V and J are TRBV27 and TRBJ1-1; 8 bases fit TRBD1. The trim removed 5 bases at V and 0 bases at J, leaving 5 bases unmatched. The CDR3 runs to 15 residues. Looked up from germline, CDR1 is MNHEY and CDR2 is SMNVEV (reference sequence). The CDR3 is CASSPTGGLNTEAFF. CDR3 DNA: TGTGCCAGCAGTCCCACAGGGGGACTGAACACTGAAGCTTTCTTT.

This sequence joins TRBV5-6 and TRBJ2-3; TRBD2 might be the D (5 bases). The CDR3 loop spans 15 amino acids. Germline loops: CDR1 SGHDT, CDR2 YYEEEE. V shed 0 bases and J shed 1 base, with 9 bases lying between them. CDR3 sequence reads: CASSLGRSRTDTQYF. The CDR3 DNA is TGTGCCAGCAGCTTGGGGAGGTCCCGCACAGATACGCAGTATTTT.

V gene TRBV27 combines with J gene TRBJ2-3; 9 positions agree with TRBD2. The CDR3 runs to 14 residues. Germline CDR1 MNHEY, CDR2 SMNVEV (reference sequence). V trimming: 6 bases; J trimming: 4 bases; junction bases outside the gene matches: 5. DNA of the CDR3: TGTGCCAGCAGAAAAGCGGGGGGTGCAGATACGCAGTATTTT. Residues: CASRKAGGADTQYF.